This T cell receptor (beta chain) was recorded in a study of T-cell reconstitution after alpha-beta-depleted transplantation in children (dated by TCRdb to the mid-2010s). Regarding the complete study: Using TCR repertoire profiling, the study followed T-cell immune reconstitution in a quantitative way in children after TCRalphabeta/CD19-depleted allogeneic hematopoietic cell transplantation. Study-wide conclusions, independent of this receptor: Apparently early alphabetaT-cell count recovery about two months after transplant reportedly relied on only several hundred rapidly expanded clones derived from non-depleted graft cells. In some patients, high TCRbeta diversity at day 60 was attributed to recipient T cells and intrathymic progenitors that had survived conditioning. The frequencies of hyperexpanded clones fell over the following months, and after one year, T-cell counts and TCRbeta diversity were mostly attributed to newly produced T cells.

The treatment or condition label here, explained by the study, means: allogeneic hematopoietic cell transplantation with graft depleted of TCRalphabeta T cells and CD19 B cells. The transplant recipients were children given TCRalphabeta/CD19-depleted allogeneic hematopoietic cell grafts. The protocol used for the library was PCR. Sequencing was carried out with an Illumina HiSeq 2500. TCR library preparation used molecular barcoding, with unique molecular identifiers applied to normalize quantification of the TCRbeta repertoire. Using fastp at Q25 and MiXCR, TCRdb reprocessed the public reads and kept productive beta chains. Each CDR3 protein gets just one entry, which takes the most common genes and DNA from the rows behind it. This sample gives about 830,000 distinct CDR3 sequences in total; roughly 15% of them show up just once. About 4.6% of the sample is taken by the ten largest. A word on this clonotype: The antigen it binds to is not known. Within one base of it there is no much larger clone, and no base qualities were kept.

This TCR was sampled from a male patient younger than 18 who had a stem cell transplant for acute lymphoblastic leukemia, so the T cells may come from the graft donor. The sample was PBMCs, mostly from graft donor cells, taken 360 days after TCRalphabeta/CD19-depleted stem cell transplant.

The CDR3 loop reads CASSSGPREYF. Here is the DNA: TGTGCCAGCAGTTCGGGACCTCGGGAGTACTTC. The V and J segments used are TRBV6-5 and TRBJ2-7, with the D gene possibly TRBD1 or TRBD2, each one fitting 5 bases. Between the V and J ends, shortened by 4 bases and 11 bases respectively, the junction contains 12 bases. Reading from cysteine to phenylalanine, the CDR3 counts 11 amino acids. Solely the CDR3 DNA is kept, with 33 bases framed from the first base. The germline V gene supplies CDR1 MNHEY and CDR2 SVGAGI.